The present TCR beta chain was sequenced within a study of blood T cell repertoires in COVID-19. In the study overall: Collection of acute and convalescent COVID-19 samples took place in the United States, Italy and Spain. T cells, B-cell-depleted T cells, or PBMCs supplied cDNA or gDNA.

This CDR3 is 19 amino acids long. CDR1 is SNHLY and CDR2 is FYNNEI in the germline V gene. J lost 0 bases, V lost 3 bases, and 16 bases had no gene match. Per the authors' pipeline: Cell counts per sample came from amplifying reference gene primers. Produced via immunoSEQ multiplex PCR; TCRdb's table is partial and in-frame only. The DNA gave D and trimming, while V, J and clone size come from that table. The sample includes around 120,000 clones, 70% to 85% of them seen just once. The origin of this receptor is a human donor with acute or convalescent COVID-19. The donor label of this sample is uncertain. The rearrangement uses TRBV2 and TRBJ1-1; TRBD1 matches at 7 bases. Input material: peripheral blood. The CDR3 DNA reads TGTGCCAGCAGTGATTGGATGCCCCCCTGGGACAGCATGAACACTGAAGCTTTCTTT. It codes for CASSDWMPPWDSMNTEAFF. Using reference TRBV2 and TRBJ1-1 for the parts outside the CDR3, the full variable domain is EPEVTQTPSHQVTQMGQEVILRCVPISNHLYFYWYRQILGQKVEFLVSFYNNEISEKSEIFDDQFSVERPDGSNFTLKIRSTKLEDSAMYFCASSDWMPPWDSMNTEAFFGQGTRLTVV.